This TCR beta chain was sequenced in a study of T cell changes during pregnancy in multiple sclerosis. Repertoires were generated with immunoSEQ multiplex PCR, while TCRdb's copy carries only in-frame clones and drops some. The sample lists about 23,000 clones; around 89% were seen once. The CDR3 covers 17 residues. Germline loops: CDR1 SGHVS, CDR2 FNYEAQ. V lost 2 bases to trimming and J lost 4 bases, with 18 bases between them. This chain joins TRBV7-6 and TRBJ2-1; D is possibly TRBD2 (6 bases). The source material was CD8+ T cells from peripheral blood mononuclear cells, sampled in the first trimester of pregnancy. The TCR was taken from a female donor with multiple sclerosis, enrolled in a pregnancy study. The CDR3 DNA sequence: TGTGCCAGCAGCTTACTCCGACTAGGGGATTATTACAATGAGCAGTTCTTC. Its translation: CASSLLRLGDYYNEQFF.